The text below deals with one T cell receptor (beta chain). Sequencing was performed with immunoSEQ multiplex PCR; in TCRdb, only in-frame clones are kept and a portion is missing. The sample lists a few hundred thousand clones, about nine tenths occurring once. This sample was taken from a study of blood T cell repertoires in COVID-19. Overall study: PBMCs, B-cell-depleted T cells, or T cells provided the cDNA or gDNA that made up the material.

CDR3 length: 15 residues. V lost 5 bases, J lost 1 base, and 12 bases lay in between. CDR1 SGHTA and CDR2 FQGNSA come from the germline V gene. Seattle patients were enrolled during active infection and followed longitudinally. This clonotype originated in a woman between 25 and 40 years old with COVID-19, enrolled during active disease. The J gene is TRBJ1-5, the V gene TRBV7-2; tentatively, D is TRBD1 (6 bases). The sequencing sample was made of peripheral blood. This chain's CDR3 is CASSPWDTSNQPQHF. Written as DNA, the CDR3 is TGTGCCAGCAGCCCTTGGGACACCAGCAATCAGCCCCAGCATTTT.